These T cell receptor beta chains were read from a single sample in a study of cytomegalovirus exposure and HLA in healthy donors. The repertoire was sequenced with immunoSEQ multiplex PCR; TCRdb's copy has only in-frame clones and lacks some. The data hold about 200,000 clones, with 60% to 80% observed a single time. Input material: PBMCs. These receptors originate from a man aged 18 to 35 in good health and CMV-seronegative. Both conserved end residues are part of each CDR3. Fields, in order: clone size, V gene, J gene, D gene, CDR3 DNA, CDR3 protein. D genes are given only for firm matches. Size is stated for part of the rows, as once, few or many counts, or as a class when the clone is expanded.

NA	TRBV5-6	TRBJ1-2	TRBD1	TGTGCCAGCAGCTTGGGAGTTACAGGGGACATCAGAGGCTACACCTTC	CASSLGVTGDIRGYTF
NA	TRBV28	TRBJ2-3	NA	TGTGCCAGCAGTTCGGGTGGGAGTCGGCCAGATACGCAGTATTTT	CASSSGGSRPDTQYF
NA	TRBV18	TRBJ2-7	NA	TGTGCCAGCTCAGCCACGTCCGGGTTCGAGCAGTACTTC	CASSATSGFEQYF
once	TRBV30	TRBJ2-1	TRBD2	TGTGCCTGGGTCGGCGGGGGGGGGTATGAGCAGTTCTTC	CAWVGGGGYEQFF
NA	TRBV5-4	TRBJ2-7	NA	TGTGCCAGCCCCAGGTCCGGCCAGGTCGCCTACGAGCAGTACTTC	CASPRSGQVAYEQYF
NA	TRBV14	TRBJ1-2	NA	TGTGCCAGCAGCCCAACAGGGAACTATGGCTACACCTTC	CASSPTGNYGYTF
NA	TRBV7-8	TRBJ2-1	TRBD2	TGTGCCAGCAGCTCCCGACTCAGCGGGGGGCAGTTCTTC	CASSSRLSGGQFF
NA	TRBV15	TRBJ1-1	TRBD1	TGTGCCACCAGCGGGAGCAGGGGGCTAGGTCGGACTGAAGCTTTCTTT	CATSGSRGLGRTEAFF
NA	TRBV30	TRBJ1-1	TRBD1	TGTGCCTGGACCCATGACAGGGTTTCTGAAGCTTTCTTT	CAWTHDRVSEAFF
NA	TRBV30	TRBJ2-3	NA	TGTGCCTGGATACCCAGCCAGGGGCGCCCCGCAGATACGCAGTATTTT	CAWIPSQGRPADTQYF
NA	TRBV28	TRBJ2-5	TRBD2	TGTGCCAGCAGCCAGACTAGCGGGCAAGAGACCCAGTACTTC	CASSQTSGQETQYF
NA	TRBV27	TRBJ2-7	TRBD2	TGTGCCAGCAGGATGACTAGCGGGACGTCCTACGAGCAGTACTTC	CASRMTSGTSYEQYF
NA	TRBV30	TRBJ2-7	TRBD1	TGTGCCTGGAGTGTTGGGACAGGGAACTCCTACGAGCAGTACTTC	CAWSVGTGNSYEQYF
NA	TRBV6-5	TRBJ1-2	TRBD1	TGTGCCAGCAGTTTGGGACAGGGGCGCTATGGCTACACCTTC	CASSLGQGRYGYTF
NA	TRBV15	TRBJ2-3	NA	TGTGCCACCAGCAAAACAGGGTATGGTGGCACAGATACGCAGTATTTT	CATSKTGYGGTDTQYF
NA	TRBV10-1	TRBJ2-7	NA	TGCGCCAGCAGGACTTCAGCATCAGGGGGGCCCAATTCCTACGAGCAGTACTTC	CASRTSASGGPNSYEQYF
NA	TRBV16	TRBJ2-7	NA	TGTGCCAGCAGCTTCCGGGGGGCTACCTACGAGCAGTACTTC	CASSFRGATYEQYF
few	TRBV6-5	TRBJ2-5	TRBD1	TGTGCCAGCAGACAAGAACAGGGGAATCAAGAGACCCAGTACTTC	CASRQEQGNQETQYF
NA	TRBV4-3	TRBJ2-3	TRBD2	TGCGCCAGCAGCCAAGATCGTTGGGTAGCGGGACGCACAGATACGCAGTATTTT	CASSQDRWVAGRTDTQYF
NA	TRBV9	TRBJ2-2	TRBD2	TGTGCCAGCAGCGTAGGGGTAGCGGGGGGCCCTACCGGGGAGCTGTTTTTT	CASSVGVAGGPTGELFF
NA	TRBV27	TRBJ1-1	TRBD1	TGTGCCAGCAGTATGCTGGGACAGACAATGAACACTGAAGCTTTCTTT	CASSMLGQTMNTEAFF
NA	TRBV7-2	TRBJ2-1	NA	TGTGCCAGCAGCCCCGGCGGAGCGGCCCTACGTGAGCAGTTCTTC	CASSPGGAALREQFF
few	TRBV28	TRBJ1-2	NA	TGTGCCAGCAGTTTGACGGGTAACTATGGCTACACCTTC	CASSLTGNYGYTF
NA	TRBV6-6	TRBJ1-5	NA	TGTGCCAGCAGAGGGACTCAAGAGGATCAGCCCCAGCATTTT	CASRGTQEDQPQHF
NA	TRBV28	TRBJ1-1	NA	TGTGCCAGCAGTTCTGACACGAACACTGAAGCTTTCTTT	CASSSDTNTEAFF
NA	TRBV29-1	TRBJ2-7	TRBD1	TGCAGCGTTTTTACCGGGACAGGGGGTGCCTACGAGCAGTACTTC	CSVFTGTGGAYEQYF
NA	TRBV5-4	TRBJ1-2	NA	TGTGCCAGCAGCTTGGCCCCCTCCAGGGGTCGAAACTATGGCTACACCTTC	CASSLAPSRGRNYGYTF
NA	TRBV4-1	TRBJ1-1	NA	TGCGCCAGCAGCCCATCACCCGGGGAGGGGACTGAAGCTTTCTTT	CASSPSPGEGTEAFF
NA	TRBV6-5	TRBJ2-1	NA	TGTGCCAGCAGCCGCGAGCCTTGGAATGAGCAGTTCTTC	CASSREPWNEQFF
few	TRBV30	TRBJ2-7	NA	TGTGCCTGGAGTGTACAGGGCTACGAGCAGTACTTC	CAWSVQGYEQYF